Sequencing of this TCR beta chain was carried out in a study of T-cell reconstitution after alpha-beta-depleted transplantation in children. Molecular barcoding with unique molecular identifiers was used for the TCRbeta library. TCRdb recomputed calls from the PCR reads with MiXCR, one row per CDR3 protein. Altogether roughly 220,000 distinct CDR3 sequences are present, approximately 9.7% being singletons, with the ten largest covering 5.1%. This sequence originates from a human donor who donated a stem cell graft to a child with SCID. The sequences come from PBMCs from the stem cell graft donor, collected from the stem cell graft.

The DNA of the CDR3 is TGTGCCAGTAGTATCGGGACAGTGAGGAACACTGAAGCTTTCTTT. Protein product: CASSIGTVRNTEAFF. The chain uses TRBV19 and TRBJ1-1, with 7 bases that match TRBD1. Germline trimming cut 3 bases from V and 1 base from J; bases unmatched to any gene: 5. This CDR3 region has 15 residues. Germline V gives CDR1 LNHDA, CDR2 SQIVND (reference sequence).